This passage covers 10 T cell receptor beta chains from one sample sequenced in a study of lymphopenia after photon versus proton radiotherapy. The repertoire was sequenced with immunoSEQ multiplex PCR; TCRdb's copy has only in-frame clones and lacks some. Found here are about 160,000 clones, approximately 86% of them singletons; the top ten hold about 4.4%. Sequencing was performed on peripheral blood, taken from a patient treated with photon-based radiotherapy. The source of these receptors is a man aged 45-65 years with gastric cancer.

The V and J genes are TRBV6-1 and TRBJ2-2; D remains unclear. The CDR3 runs to 15 residues. V lost 7 bases, J lost 2 bases, and 14 bases lay in between. Germline V gives CDR1 MNHNS, CDR2 SASEGT. CDR3 residues: CASTTRRQNTGELFF. For the CDR3, the DNA is TGTGCCAGCACTACCCGACGGCAAAACACCGGGGAGCTGTTTTTT.

The chain couples TRBV27 to TRBJ2-3; TRBD2 agrees at 9 bases. The V gene end was trimmed by 5 bases and the J gene end by 6 bases; junction bases not matched to a gene: 12. The CDR3 runs to 16 residues. Germline loops: CDR1 MNHEY, CDR2 SMNVEV (reference sequence). DNA of the CDR3: TGTGCCAGCAGTCGCGCGGGAGGGCTCCCCCGTGATACGCAGTATTTT. It is translated as CASSRAGGLPRDTQYF.

V usage is TRBV6-4 and J usage is TRBJ2-1; 11 bases are shared with TRBD2. The trim removed 3 bases at V and 9 bases at J, leaving 7 bases unmatched. This CDR3 spans 15 amino acids. Germline CDR1 MRHNA, CDR2 SNTAGT. CDR3 protein: CASSDLGLAGAEQFF. The CDR3 DNA reads as TGTGCCAGCAGTGATCTCGGACTAGCGGGCGCTGAGCAGTTCTTC.

The chain couples TRBV11-3 to TRBJ2-5, with 7 bases identical to TRBD2. CDR3 length equals 12 residues. Germline values: CDR1 SGHNT, CDR2 YENEEA. The ends lost 6 bases at V and 3 bases at J; junction bases unmatched: 1. This CDR3 is CASSRGEETQYF. In DNA form, the CDR3 reads TGTGCCAGCAGTCGGGGGGAAGAGACCCAGTACTTC.

This clone was detected only a few times. J is TRBJ2-1 and V is TRBV6-6, with D uncertain. Trimming cost V 10 bases and J 3 bases, with 13 bases left between them. This CDR3 has 13 amino acids. The germline V gene encodes CDR1 MNHNY and CDR2 SVGAGI (reference sequence). CDR3 protein: CATRTGYYNEQFF. CDR3 DNA: TGTGCCACCCGCACGGGCTACTACAATGAGCAGTTCTTC.

The gene calls are TRBV7-8 and TRBJ2-7; D is possibly TRBD1 or TRBD2 (5 bases each). Germline V gene data show CDR1 as SGHVS and CDR2 as FQNEAQ. V was trimmed by 5 bases and J by 3 bases, leaving 8 bases between them. The CDR3 contains 12 residues. CDR3 amino acids: CASSRDDYEQYF. The DNA for the CDR3 is TGTGCCAGCAGCAGGGACGACTACGAGCAGTACTTC.

The rearrangement joins TRBV11-2 to TRBJ2-1, with a tentative D call TRBD2 (6 bases). The CDR3 length is 13 residues. Per germline, CDR1 SGHAT and CDR2 FQNNGV. Trimming shortened V by 4 bases and J by 6 bases, and 10 bases separated the two germline ends. CDR3 DNA: TGTGCCAGCAGCTCACGACTAGGCAATGAGCAGTTCTTC. Translating gives CASSSRLGNEQFF. The full variable domain, rest sourced from reference TRBV11-2 and TRBJ2-1, is EAGVAQSPRYKIIEKRQSVAFWCNPISGHATLYWYQQILGQGPKLLIQFQNNGVVDDSQLPKDRFSAERLKGVDSTLKIQPAKLEDSAVYLCASSSRLGNEQFFGPGTRLTVL.

This rearrangement joins TRBV27 to TRBJ2-7; D call uncertain. V lost 3 bases to trimming and J lost 3 bases, with 15 bases between them. The length of the CDR3 is 15 residues. Per the germline V gene, CDR1 is MNHEY and CDR2 is SMNVEV (reference sequence). CDR3 sequence (DNA): TGTGCCAGCAGTTTCCTCTCGACAACCTTCTACGAGCAGTACTTC. As protein: CASSFLSTTFYEQYF.

This clone came up once. V and J are TRBV25-1 and TRBJ2-2; 10 bases map to TRBD1. The CDR3 runs to 16 residues. V was clipped by 2 bases and J by 4 bases; unmatched bases: 4. Germline V gives CDR1 MGHDK, CDR2 SYGVNS. The CDR3 DNA is TGTGCCAGCAGTGAAATCGGGACAGGGGTCACCGGGGAGCTGTTTTTT. Residues: CASSEIGTGVTGELFF. The complete variable domain, with remaining parts taken from reference TRBV25-1 and TRBJ2-2, reads EADIYQTPRYLVIGTGKKITLECSQTMGHDKMYWYQQDPGMELHLIHYSYGVNSTEKGDLSSESTVSRIRTEHFPLTLESARPSHTSQYLCASSEIGTGVTGELFFGEGSRLTVL.

The V gene is TRBV9, the J gene TRBJ2-2; D possibly uses TRBD1 or TRBD2 (7 bases each). The CDR3 consists of 16 residues. Between the trimmed V and J ends, which lost 3 bases and 4 bases, there was a span of 16 bases. Germline assignment: CDR1 SGDLS and CDR2 YYNGEE. The CDR3 nucleotides are TGTGCCAGCAGCGAGCGGGACAGCCTATTCACCGGGGAGCTGTTTTTT. Residues: CASSERDSLFTGELFF.